This T cell receptor beta chain comes out of a study of blood T cell repertoires in COVID-19. The data were produced by immunoSEQ multiplex PCR, yet TCRdb's version contains in-frame clones alone and is incomplete. The sample carries approximately 210,000 clones, roughly four fifths recorded once. After removal of 1 base from V and 3 bases from J, the junction contained 1 base not matched to a gene. From germline, CDR1 is SQVTM and CDR2 ANQGSEA. There are 14 residues in the CDR3. The rearrangement uses TRBV29-1 and TRBJ2-3; 10 positions match TRBD1. What was sequenced was PBMCs or T cells enriched from blood (not recorded which). This clonotype was obtained from a man aged 40-49 years who had recovered from COVID-19. CDR3 bases: TGCAGCGTTGAAGGGGGACAGGGGACAGATACGCAGTATTTT. This encodes CSVEGGQGTDTQYF.